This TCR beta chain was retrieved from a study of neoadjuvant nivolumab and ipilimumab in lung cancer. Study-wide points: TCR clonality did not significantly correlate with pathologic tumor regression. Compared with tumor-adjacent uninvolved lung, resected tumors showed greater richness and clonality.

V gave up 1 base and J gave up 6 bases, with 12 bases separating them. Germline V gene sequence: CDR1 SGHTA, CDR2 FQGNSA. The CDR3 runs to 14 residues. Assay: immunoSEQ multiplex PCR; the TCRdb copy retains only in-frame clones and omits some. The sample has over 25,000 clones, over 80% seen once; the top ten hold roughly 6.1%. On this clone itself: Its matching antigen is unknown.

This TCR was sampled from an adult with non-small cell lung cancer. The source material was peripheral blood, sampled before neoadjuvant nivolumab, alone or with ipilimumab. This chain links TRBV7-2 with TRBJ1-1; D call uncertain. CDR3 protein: CASSLGHGSAEAFF. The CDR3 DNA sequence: TGTGCCAGCAGCTTAGGGCACGGGAGTGCTGAAGCTTTCTTT.